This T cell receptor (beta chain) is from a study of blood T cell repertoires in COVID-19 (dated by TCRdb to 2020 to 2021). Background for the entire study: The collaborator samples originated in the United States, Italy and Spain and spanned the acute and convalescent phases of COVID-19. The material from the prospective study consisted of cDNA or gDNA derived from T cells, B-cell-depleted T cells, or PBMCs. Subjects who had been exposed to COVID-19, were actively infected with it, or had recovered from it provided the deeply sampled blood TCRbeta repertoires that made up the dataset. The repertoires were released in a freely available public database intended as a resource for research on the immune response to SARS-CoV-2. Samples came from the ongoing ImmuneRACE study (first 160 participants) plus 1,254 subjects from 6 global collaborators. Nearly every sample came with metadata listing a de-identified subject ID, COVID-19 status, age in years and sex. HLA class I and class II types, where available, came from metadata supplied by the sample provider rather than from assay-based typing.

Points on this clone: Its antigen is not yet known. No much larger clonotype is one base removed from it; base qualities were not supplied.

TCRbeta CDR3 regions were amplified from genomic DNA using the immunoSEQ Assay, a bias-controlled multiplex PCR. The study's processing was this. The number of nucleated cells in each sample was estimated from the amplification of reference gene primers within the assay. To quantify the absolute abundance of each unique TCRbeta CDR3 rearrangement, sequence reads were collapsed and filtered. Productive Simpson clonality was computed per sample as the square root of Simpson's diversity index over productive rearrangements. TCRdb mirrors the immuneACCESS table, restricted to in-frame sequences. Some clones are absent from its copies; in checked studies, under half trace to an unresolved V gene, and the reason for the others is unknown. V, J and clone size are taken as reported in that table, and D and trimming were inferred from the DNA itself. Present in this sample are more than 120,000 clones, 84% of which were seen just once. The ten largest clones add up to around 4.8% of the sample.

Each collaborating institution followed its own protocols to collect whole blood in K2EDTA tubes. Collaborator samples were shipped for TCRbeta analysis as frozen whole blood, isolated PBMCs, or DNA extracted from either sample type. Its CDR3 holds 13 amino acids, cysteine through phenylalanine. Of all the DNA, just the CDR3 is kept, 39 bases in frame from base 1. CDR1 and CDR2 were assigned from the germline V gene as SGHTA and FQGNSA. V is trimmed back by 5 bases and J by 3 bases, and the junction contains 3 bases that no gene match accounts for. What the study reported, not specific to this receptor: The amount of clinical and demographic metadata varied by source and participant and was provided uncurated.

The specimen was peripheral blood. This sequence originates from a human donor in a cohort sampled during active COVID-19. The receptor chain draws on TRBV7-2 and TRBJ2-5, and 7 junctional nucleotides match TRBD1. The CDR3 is CASSAGTEETQYF. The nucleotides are TGTGCCAGCAGCGCCGGGACAGAAGAGACCCAGTACTTC.